A selection of T cell receptor beta chains follows, all from one sample in a study of identical twins. MiXCR, applied by TCRdb to the 5' RACE reads, yields one record per CDR3 protein. Of roughly 480,000 distinct CDR3 sequences in the sample, 20% to 30% are singletons; the top ten hold about 3%. The same sample was also studied in work on T cells expressing NK-cell markers.

Sequencing was done on a sample of CD4+ T cells sorted from blood. These TCRs come from a young woman in good health. Both conserved end residues are part of each CDR3. Fields, in order: D gene, J gene, clone size, V gene, CDR3 DNA, CDR3 protein. A D gene is named only where the DNA matches it firmly. Only part of the rows carry a size: once, few, many, or a class if the clone is expanded.

. TRBJ1-1 . TRBV6-5 TGTGCCAGCAGTTACTCGATTGGGCGGTTTAACACTGAAGCTTTCTTT CASSYSIGRFNTEAFF
. TRBJ2-1 . TRBV5-1 TGCGCCAGTACCCTAGAAGGCGACAACTACAATGAGCAGTTCTTC CASTLEGDNYNEQFF
TRBD1 TRBJ2-7 few TRBV10-2 TGCGCCAGCAGTGGTCGACAGGGTACCTACGAGCAGTACTTC CASSGRQGTYEQYF
. TRBJ1-2 few TRBV12-3/TRBV12-4 TGTGCCAGCAGTTCGGGGGCTGGCTACACCTTC CASSSGAGYTF
. TRBJ2-5 few TRBV7-2 TGTGCCAGCGTTATGGGGCCATTCCAAGAGACCCAGTACTTC CASVMGPFQETQYF
. TRBJ2-3 . TRBV9 TGTGCCAGCAGCCCACCAGCGGGCCTTAGCACAGATACGCAGTATTTT CASSPPAGLSTDTQYF
. TRBJ2-3 few TRBV29-1 TGCAGCGTTGAAGCGGACAGCCGAGATACGCAGTATTTT CSVEADSRDTQYF
. TRBJ2-1 . TRBV20-1 TGCAGTGCCCTTAGGGGTGATGAGCAGTTCTTC CSALRGDEQFF
. TRBJ2-7 . TRBV7-2 TGTGCCAGCAGTACGGACAGCTCCGAGCAGTACTTC CASSTDSSEQYF
. TRBJ2-2 few TRBV11-3 TGTGCCAGCAGCTCACAGGACAGTGCTGGCGGGGAGCTGTTTTTT CASSSQDSAGGELFF
. TRBJ2-7 . TRBV20-1 TGCAGTGCCCACAAGCGCCTCACCTACGAGCAGTACTTC CSAHKRLTYEQYF
. TRBJ1-2 few TRBV10-3 TGTGCCATCAGTCCTCCGGCCTCACTTCGAGGCTACACCTTC CAISPPASLRGYTF
. TRBJ2-7 many TRBV12-3/TRBV12-4 TGTGCCAGCGGTCGACAGCACTACGAGCAGTACTTC CASGRQHYEQYF
. TRBJ2-2 few TRBV27 TGTGCCAGCAGGAGGGGGGGAGTAAACACCGGGGAGCTGTTTTTT CASRRGGVNTGELFF
. TRBJ2-5 few TRBV20-1 TGCAGTGCTAGAGAGGAACTAGCTCGGGAGACCCAGTACTTC CSAREELARETQYF
. TRBJ2-5 few TRBV4-3 TGTGCCAGCAGCCAAGATCGGAGAGAGACCCAGTACTTC CASSQDRRETQYF
. TRBJ1-4 . TRBV19 TGTGCCAGTAGTATCGGGCCAAGCGGTGAAAAACTGTTTTTT CASSIGPSGEKLFF
. TRBJ2-5 . TRBV24-1 TGTGCCACCAGTGATTCGAGGACAGCGCAAGAGACCCAGTACTTC CATSDSRTAQETQYF
. TRBJ2-6 many TRBV5-1 TGCGCCAGCAGCTTGTTGCAGGTATCTGGGGCCAACGTCCTGACTTTC CASSLLQVSGANVLTF
TRBD1 TRBJ2-1 few TRBV6-1 TGTGCCAGCGGACAGGCTTCCTACAATGAGCAGTTCTTC CASGQASYNEQFF
. TRBJ2-2 . TRBV13 TGTGCCAGCAGCTGGATGGGATGGGTCGGGGAGCTGTTTTTT CASSWMGWVGELFF
. TRBJ2-3 . TRBV20-1 TGCAGTGCTAGAGGGTCGCGGGTTCCAGATACGCAGTATTTT CSARGSRVPDTQYF
TRBD1 TRBJ1-1 few TRBV10-3 TGTGCCATCATGACAGGGGGGAACACTGAAGCTTTCTTT CAIMTGGNTEAFF
TRBD1 TRBJ1-2 . TRBV7-9 TGTGCCAGCAGCGCAAAGAAAGGGGGCCATAACTATGGCTACACCTTC CASSAKKGGHNYGYTF
TRBD1 TRBJ1-6 many TRBV4-3 TGCGCCAGCAGAAAGGACAGGGGAGGTTCACCCCTCCACTTT CASRKDRGGSPLHF
. TRBJ1-5 few TRBV12-3/TRBV12-4 TGTGCCAGCAGTTTAGACGAGGTTCGGAAACAGCCCCAGCATTTT CASSLDEVRKQPQHF
TRBD2 TRBJ2-1 many TRBV5-1 TGCGCCAGCAGCTTAGGAGCGGGAGGATTTCGGAATGAGCAGTTCTTC CASSLGAGGFRNEQFF
. TRBJ2-7 . TRBV9 TGTGCCAGCAGCGTAGATCATAATTCCTACGAGCAGTACTTC CASSVDHNSYEQYF
TRBD2 TRBJ2-7 . TRBV7-2 TGTGCCAGCAGCTTAGCCGGGGTAGCGGGGAACGAGCAGTACTTC CASSLAGVAGNEQYF
. TRBJ2-4 many TRBV5-1 TGCGCCAGCAGCTTGGCGGGCCCAGAAAACATTCAGTACTTC CASSLAGPENIQYF
. TRBJ1-1 many TRBV5-6 TGTGCCAGCAGCTGGAGTTTGGCGAACACTGAAGCTTTCTTT CASSWSLANTEAFF
TRBD2 TRBJ2-2 once TRBV29-1 TGCAGCGTTGCACAAGGGACTAGCGGTGGCGGGGAGCTGTTTTTT CSVAQGTSGGGELFF